The entry below gives a single TCR beta chain sequence along with its context. The antigen is not known. The entry originates in a study of cytomegalovirus exposure and HLA in healthy donors. Germline V gene sequence: CDR1 LNHDA, CDR2 SQIVND (reference sequence). The germline V and J ends were trimmed by 5 bases and 4 bases, with 14 bases remaining between them. CDR3 size: 15 residues. Broader study findings: Later genetic work tied a missense DCLRE1C variant to beta-chain V and J trimming. TCR beta sequences numbering fewer than 20,000 were associated with HLA alleles at 0.05 false discovery rate in a later analysis.

Use of 60 Vbeta and 13 Jbeta primers characterized the PCR. Profiling relied on immunoSEQ multiplex PCR, and the TCRdb table lists in-frame clones only, not all of them. The table shows 100,000 to 150,000 clones, with 81% occurring only once. Sequencing was done on a sample of PBMCs. This clonotype originated in a man younger than 35 in good health and CMV-seropositive. The gene calls are TRBV19 and TRBJ1-4; D remains ambiguous. CDR3 nucleotide sequence: TGTGCCAGTAGTTCCTACCTAAGGAGTAATGAAAAACTGTTTTTT. Its translation: CASSSYLRSNEKLFF.